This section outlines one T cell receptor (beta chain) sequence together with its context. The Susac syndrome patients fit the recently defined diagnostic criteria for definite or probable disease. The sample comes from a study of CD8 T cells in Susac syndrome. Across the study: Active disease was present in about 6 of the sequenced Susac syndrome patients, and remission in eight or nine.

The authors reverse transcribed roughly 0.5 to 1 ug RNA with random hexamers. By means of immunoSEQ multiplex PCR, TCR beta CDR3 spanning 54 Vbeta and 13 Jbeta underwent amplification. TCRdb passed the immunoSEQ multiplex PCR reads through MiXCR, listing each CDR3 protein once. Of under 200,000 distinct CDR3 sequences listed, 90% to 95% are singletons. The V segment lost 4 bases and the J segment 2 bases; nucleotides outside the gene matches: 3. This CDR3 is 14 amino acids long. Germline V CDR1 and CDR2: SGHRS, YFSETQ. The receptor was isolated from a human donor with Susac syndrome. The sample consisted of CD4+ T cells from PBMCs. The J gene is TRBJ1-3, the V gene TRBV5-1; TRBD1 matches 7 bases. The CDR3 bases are TGCGCCAGCAGCACCCAGGGGGCTGGAAACACCATATATTTT. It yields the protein CASSTQGAGNTIYF. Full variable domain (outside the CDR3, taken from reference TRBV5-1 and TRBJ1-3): KAGVTQTPRYLIKTRGQQVTLSCSPISGHRSVSWYQQTPGQGLQFLFEYFSETQRNKGNFPGRFSGRQFSNSRSEMNVSTLELGDSALYLCASSTQGAGNTIYFGEGSWLTVV.